This T cell receptor beta chain was identified during a study of cytomegalovirus exposure and HLA in healthy donors. About this clone itself: Its antigen is as yet unknown.

Germline trimming cut 1 base from V and 3 bases from J; bases unmatched to any gene: 2. Germline V CDR1 and CDR2: SGHRS, YFSETQ. There are 14 residues in the CDR3. Study-level points and caveats: According to a subsequent analysis, TCR clusters identified in the first cohort showed a tendency to co-occur across the roughly 130 validation repertoires.

The assay was immunoSEQ multiplex PCR, and TCRdb's table has in-frame clones only and misses some. The sample includes 200,000 to 250,000 clones, approximately 87% of them seen just once. The V and J genes are TRBV5-1 and TRBJ2-3, with 7 positions matching TRBD1. Sequencing was carried out using PBMCs. The TCR was taken from a woman under 30 in good health and CMV-seronegative. The CDR3 DNA sequence: TGCGCCAGCAGCTTGATACAGGGGACAGATACGCAGTATTTT. Protein: CASSLIQGTDTQYF.